These T cell receptor beta chains were read from a single sample in a study of neurological immune-mediated disorders. TCRdb reanalysed the 5' RACE reads using MiXCR and keeps one entry per CDR3 protein. This table has roughly 44,000 distinct CDR3 sequences, more than 5% appearing once. Sequences were obtained from CD4+ T cells from blood. Every receptor here comes from a woman between 40 and 50 years old in good health. Each CDR3 is given with its conserved first and last residue. A D gene is named only where the DNA matches it firmly. The size field reads once, few, many or a size class.

CDR3 | DNA | size | V | D | J
CASSLLRGTGELFF | TGCGCCAGCAGCTTGCTCCGGGGTACCGGGGAGCTGTTTTTT | many | TRBV5-1 | NA | TRBJ2-2
CASSLKEGNTIYF | TGTGCCAGCAGCTTGAAAGAAGGAAACACCATATATTTT | many | TRBV7-8 | NA | TRBJ1-3
CASSYQGGDEKLFF | TGTGCCAGCAGCTATCAGGGAGGGGATGAAAAACTGTTTTTT | many | TRBV28 | NA | TRBJ1-4
CSASTGDTEAFF | TGCAGTGCTAGTACTGGGGACACTGAAGCTTTCTTT | many | TRBV20-1 | NA | TRBJ1-1
CASSLAPLTGVNTGELFF | TGTGCCAGCAGCTTAGCCCCATTGACAGGGGTGAACACCGGGGAGCTGTTTTTT | many | TRBV5-5 | TRBD1 | TRBJ2-2
CASSRGTADLTEAFF | TGTGCCAGCAGCCGGGGGACAGCCGACCTCACTGAAGCTTTCTTT | many | TRBV7-9 | TRBD1 | TRBJ1-1
CASSSGIWEQFF | TGTGCCAGCAGCTCAGGGATTTGGGAGCAGTTCTTC | many | TRBV11-2 | NA | TRBJ2-1
CASSPGTSGVEQFF | TGTGCCAGCAGCCCCGGGACTAGCGGGGTTGAGCAGTTCTTC | many | TRBV7-9 | TRBD2 | TRBJ2-1
CASSDRTGRGIQYF | TGCGCCAGCAGCGATCGGACAGGGCGTGGCATTCAGTACTTC | many | TRBV5-1 | TRBD1 | TRBJ2-4
CASSQPSTGYRQYF | TGTGCCAGCAGCCAGCCATCGACAGGGTATCGCCAGTACTTC | many | TRBV14 | TRBD1 | TRBJ2-7
CASSLRTFREDTQYF | TGTGCCAGCAGCTTAAGAACGTTCAGGGAAGATACGCAGTATTTT | many | TRBV7-3 | NA | TRBJ2-3
CASSSATGPEKLFF | TGTGCCAGCAGCTCCGCGACAGGCCCGGAAAAACTGTTTTTT | many | TRBV7-9 | NA | TRBJ1-4
CAISESREQGARAYNSPLHF | TGTGCCATCAGTGAGTCGAGGGAACAGGGGGCCCGGGCCTATAATTCACCCCTCCACTTT | many | TRBV10-3 | TRBD1 | TRBJ1-6
CASSLVGEYYNEQFF | TGCGCCAGCAGCCTTGTCGGAGAGTACTACAATGAGCAGTTCTTC | many | TRBV5-1 | NA | TRBJ2-1
CASSLHISGGTEAFF | TGTGCCAGCAGCCTCCATATTTCCGGGGGTACTGAAGCTTTCTTT | many | TRBV9 | NA | TRBJ1-1
CASSLVFGTVNEQFF | TGTGCCAGCAGCTTGGTATTCGGGACAGTTAATGAGCAGTTCTTC | many | TRBV5-4 | TRBD1 | TRBJ2-1